This T cell receptor beta chain was recovered during a study of blood T cells in healthy people across ages. Then a second PCR, running about 6 to 11 cycles, was carried out with a sample-barcoded 5' primer and a J-beta primer mix. TCRdb analysed the 5' RACE reads with MiXCR anew, one entry per CDR3 protein. Found here are around 1,500,000 distinct CDR3 sequences, roughly 45% of them singletons; the top ten hold under 8%. The CDR3 covers 16 residues. Trimming stripped 4 bases from V and 0 bases from J, with 13 bases between. The V gene's germline CDR1 is SGHRS and CDR2 YFSETQ. In its sample, this clonotype was seen a few times.

The clonotype comes from a woman younger than 30 in good health. The V and J genes are TRBV5-1 and TRBJ2-2, with D hard to call. The sample comprised blood. The DNA of the CDR3 is TGCGCCAGCAGCCTATTAGGACGGTCGAACACCGGGGAGCTGTTTTTT. It encodes CASSLLGRSNTGELFF.